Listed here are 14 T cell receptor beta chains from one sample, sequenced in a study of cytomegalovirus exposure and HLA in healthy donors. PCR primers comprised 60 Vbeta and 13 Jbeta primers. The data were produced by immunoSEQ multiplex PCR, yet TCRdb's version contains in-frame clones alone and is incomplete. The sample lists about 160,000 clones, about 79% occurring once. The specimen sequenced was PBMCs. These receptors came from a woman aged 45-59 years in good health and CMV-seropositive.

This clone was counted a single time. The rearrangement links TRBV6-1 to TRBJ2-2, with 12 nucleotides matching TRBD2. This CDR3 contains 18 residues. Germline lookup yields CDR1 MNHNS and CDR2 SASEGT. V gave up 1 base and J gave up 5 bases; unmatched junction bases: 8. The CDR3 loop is CASSEGTSGNYRTGELFF. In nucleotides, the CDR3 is TGTGCCAGCAGTGAAGGGACTAGCGGGAATTATCGAACCGGGGAGCTGTTTTTT.

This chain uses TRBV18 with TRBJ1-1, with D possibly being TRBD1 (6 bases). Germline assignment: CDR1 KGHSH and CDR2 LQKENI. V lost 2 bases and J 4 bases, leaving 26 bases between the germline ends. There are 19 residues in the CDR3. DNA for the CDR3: TGTGCCAGCTCACCATCACAAGTCCTGGGCAGGGAGGGGGGCACTGAAGCTTTCTTT. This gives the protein CASSPSQVLGREGGTEAFF.

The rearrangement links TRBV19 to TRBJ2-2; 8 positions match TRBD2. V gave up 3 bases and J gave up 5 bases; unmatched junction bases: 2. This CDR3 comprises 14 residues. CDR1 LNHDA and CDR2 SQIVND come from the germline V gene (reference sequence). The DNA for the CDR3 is TGTGCCAGTAGTATCGGGGGGGTAACCGGGGAGCTGTTTTTT. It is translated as CASSIGGVTGELFF.

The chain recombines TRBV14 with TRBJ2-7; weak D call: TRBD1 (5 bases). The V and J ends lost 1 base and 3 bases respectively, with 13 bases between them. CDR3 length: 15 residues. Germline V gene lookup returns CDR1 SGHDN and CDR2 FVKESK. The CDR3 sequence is CASSQVAQGFYEQYF. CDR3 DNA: TGTGCCAGCAGCCAAGTTGCCCAGGGTTTCTACGAGCAGTACTTC.

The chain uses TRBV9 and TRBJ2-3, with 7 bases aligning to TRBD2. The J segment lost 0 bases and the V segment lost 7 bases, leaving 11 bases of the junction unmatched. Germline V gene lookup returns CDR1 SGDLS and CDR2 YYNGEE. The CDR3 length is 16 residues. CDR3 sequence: CASGPGGGSSTDTQYF. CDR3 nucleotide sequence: TGTGCCAGCGGGCCTGGGGGAGGGTCTAGCACAGATACGCAGTATTTT.

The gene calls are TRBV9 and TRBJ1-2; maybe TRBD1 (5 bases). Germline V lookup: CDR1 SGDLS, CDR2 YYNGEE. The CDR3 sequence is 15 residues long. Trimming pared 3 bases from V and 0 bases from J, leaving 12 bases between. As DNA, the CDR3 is TGTGCCAGCAGCGCTGACAGTTCATCTAACTATGGCTACACCTTC. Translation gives CASSADSSSNYGYTF.

The CDR3 region has the DNA TGTGCCAGCAGCTTGCTCCTTGACAGTGAAGCTTTCTTT. This gives the protein CASSLLLDSEAFF. The rearrangement joins TRBV5-8 to TRBJ1-1, with D tentatively TRBD1 (5 bases). Germline V CDR1 and CDR2: SGHTS, YDEGEE. The CDR3 runs to 13 residues. V was pared by 1 base and J by 7 bases, with 11 bases between.

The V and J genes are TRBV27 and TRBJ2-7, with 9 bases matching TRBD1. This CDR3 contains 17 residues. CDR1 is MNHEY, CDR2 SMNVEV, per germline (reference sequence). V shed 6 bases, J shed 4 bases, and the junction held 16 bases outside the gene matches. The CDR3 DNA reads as TGTGCCAGCAGCCCCGCCTGGGGACAGGGCTCGTCGTACGAGCAGTACTTC. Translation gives CASSPAWGQGSSYEQYF.

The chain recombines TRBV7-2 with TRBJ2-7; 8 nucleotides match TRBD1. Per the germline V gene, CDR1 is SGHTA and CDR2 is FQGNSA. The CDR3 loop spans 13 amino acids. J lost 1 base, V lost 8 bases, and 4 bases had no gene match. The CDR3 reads CASRGQVSYEQYF. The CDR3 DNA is TGTGCCAGCCGGGGACAGGTATCCTACGAGCAGTACTTC.

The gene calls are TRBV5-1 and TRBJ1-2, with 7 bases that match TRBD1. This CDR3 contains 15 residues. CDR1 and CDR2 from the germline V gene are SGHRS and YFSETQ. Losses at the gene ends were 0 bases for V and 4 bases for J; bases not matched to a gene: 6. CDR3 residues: CASSLAQGGPYGYTF. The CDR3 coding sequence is TGCGCCAGCAGCTTGGCCCAAGGGGGCCCCTATGGCTACACCTTC.

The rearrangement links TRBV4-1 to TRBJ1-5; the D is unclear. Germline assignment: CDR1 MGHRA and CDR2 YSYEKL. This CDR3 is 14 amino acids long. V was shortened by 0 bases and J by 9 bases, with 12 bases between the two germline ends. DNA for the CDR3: TGCGCCAGCAGCCAAGATCAAGTGGGAGGGCCCCAGCATTTT. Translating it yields CASSQDQVGGPQHF.

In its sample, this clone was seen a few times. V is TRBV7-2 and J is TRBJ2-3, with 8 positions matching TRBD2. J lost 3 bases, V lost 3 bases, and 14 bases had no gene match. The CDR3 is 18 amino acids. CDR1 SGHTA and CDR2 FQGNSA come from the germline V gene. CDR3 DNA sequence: TGTGCCAGCAGCTTCGTCGGGGGGGCGAAGGGTGAAACAGATACGCAGTATTTT. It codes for CASSFVGGAKGETDTQYF.

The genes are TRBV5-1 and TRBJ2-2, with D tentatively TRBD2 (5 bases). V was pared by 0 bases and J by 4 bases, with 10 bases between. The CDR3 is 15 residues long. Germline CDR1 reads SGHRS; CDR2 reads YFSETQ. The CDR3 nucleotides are TGCGCCAGCAGCTTGGATCCGGGGAGCACCGGGGAGCTGTTTTTT. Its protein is CASSLDPGSTGELFF.

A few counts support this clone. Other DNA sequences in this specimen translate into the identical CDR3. The DNA for the CDR3 is TGCAGCGTTGAGGGTGGGAGAGGAACAGATACGCAGTATTTT. It specifies CSVEGGRGTDTQYF. This chain uses TRBV29-1 with TRBJ2-3, with a tentative D call TRBD2 (5 bases). The germline V gene encodes CDR1 SQVTM and CDR2 ANQGSEA. The CDR3 has 14 amino acids. Trimming took off 3 bases at V and 3 bases at J, with 13 bases between the two ends.